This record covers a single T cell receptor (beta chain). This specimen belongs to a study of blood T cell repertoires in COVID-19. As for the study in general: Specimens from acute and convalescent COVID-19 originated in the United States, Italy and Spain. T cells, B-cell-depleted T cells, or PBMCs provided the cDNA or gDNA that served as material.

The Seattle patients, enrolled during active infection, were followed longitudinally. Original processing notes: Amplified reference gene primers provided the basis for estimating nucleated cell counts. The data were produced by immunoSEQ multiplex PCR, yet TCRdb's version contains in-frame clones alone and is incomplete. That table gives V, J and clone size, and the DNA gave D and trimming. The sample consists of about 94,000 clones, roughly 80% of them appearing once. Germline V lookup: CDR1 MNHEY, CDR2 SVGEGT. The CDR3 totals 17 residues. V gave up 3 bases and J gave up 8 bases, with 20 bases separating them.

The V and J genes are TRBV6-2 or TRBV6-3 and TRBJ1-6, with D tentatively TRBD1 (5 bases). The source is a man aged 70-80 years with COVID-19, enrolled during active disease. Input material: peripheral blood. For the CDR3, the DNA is TGTGCCAGCAGTTATACGGCAGGCGGGGCCCGTGATTCACCCCTCCACTTT. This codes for CASSYTAGGARDSPLHF.